These 29 T cell receptor beta chains came from one sample sequenced in a study of T cell repertoires in cytomegalovirus infection. Each CDR3 protein is one row after TCRdb ran MiXCR on the reads. The sample lists some 250,000 distinct CDR3 sequences, over 8% occurring once. The sequencing sample was made of PBMCs. All receptors come from a human donor in good health (CMV status not recorded). Some clones in this sample may be carry-over from other donors' samples.

This clonotype has a handful of counts. CDR3: CASSEYGGAIGEQFF. In DNA, the CDR3 is TGTGCCAGCAGTGAATATGGGGGGGCCATAGGTGAGCAGTTCTTC. This chain uses TRBV25-1 with TRBJ2-1, with D possibly TRBD2 on 7 matching bases. The germline V gene encodes CDR1 MGHDK and CDR2 SYGVNS. Between the trimmed V and J ends, which lost 0 bases and 9 bases, there was a span of 15 bases. The CDR3 length is 15 residues.

This clonotype was seen only a few times. The chain links TRBV7-2 to TRBJ1-3; 10 bases line up with TRBD1. Per the germline V gene, CDR1 is SGHTA and CDR2 is FQGNSA. The V and J ends lost 4 bases and 3 bases, in that order; junction bases with no gene match: 3. CDR3 length: 15 residues. In nucleotides, the CDR3 is TGTGCCAGCAGCTCGACAGGGGGCATTGGAAACACCATATATTTT. Protein product: CASSSTGGIGNTIYF.

This clonotype was observed at least ten times. The V and J genes are TRBV19 and TRBJ1-1, with D unresolved. Germline values: CDR1 LNHDA, CDR2 SQIVND (reference sequence). V lost 6 bases, J lost 1 base, and 6 bases lay in between. The CDR3 totals 12 residues. The CDR3 coding sequence is TGTGCCAGTAGATCCCCGAACACTGAAGCTTTCTTT. The encoded protein is CASRSPNTEAFF.

In this sample, this clonotype turned up many times. This rearrangement joins TRBV7-8 to TRBJ1-4; no clear D. Trimming left V 5 bases short and J 5 bases short, with 6 bases between. The CDR3 length is 12 residues. The germline CDR1 and CDR2 sequences are SGHVS and FQNEAQ. CDR3 sequence (DNA): TGTGCCAGCAGCCCAGAAAATGAAAAACTGTTTTTT. Protein product: CASSPENEKLFF.

Ten or more counts support this clonotype. This sequence joins TRBV7-2 and TRBJ1-1; the D is unclear. V lost 2 bases to trimming and J lost 2 bases, with 9 bases between them. The CDR3 runs 14 residues. Germline CDR1 is SGHTA and CDR2 is FQGNSA. This chain's CDR3 is CASSLSQTNTEAFF. CDR3 sequence (DNA): TGTGCCAGCAGCTTAAGTCAGACAAACACTGAAGCTTTCTTT.

This clonotype was found many times. The chain combines TRBV7-2 with TRBJ2-6; the match to TRBD1 covers 7 bases. J gave up 0 bases and V 3 bases, and 5 bases lay outside the gene matches. Germline-derived CDR1 and CDR2 are SGHTA and FQGNSA. The CDR3 runs to 17 residues. The CDR3 sequence: CASSLGQLSSGANVLTF. The CDR3 coding sequence is TGTGCCAGCAGCTTGGGACAGTTGTCCTCTGGGGCCAACGTCCTGACTTTC. Full variable domain (remainder filled in from reference TRBV7-2 and TRBJ2-6): GAGVSQSPSNKVTEKGKDVELRCDPISGHTALYWYRQSLGQGLEFLIYFQGNSAPDKSGLPSDRFSAERTGGSVSTLTIQRTQQEDSAVYLCASSLGQLSSGANVLTFGAGSRLTVL.

Many counts were recorded for this clonotype. The chain employs TRBV7-2 and TRBJ1-1; the D is unclear. Germline loops: CDR1 SGHTA, CDR2 FQGNSA. The CDR3 loop spans 15 amino acids. V shed 5 bases and J shed 4 bases, with 17 bases lying between them. The CDR3 DNA follows: TGTGCCAGCAGCGCCCACAAGGGTGCGGGCACTGAAGCTTTCTTT. Protein: CASSAHKGAGTEAFF.

This clonotype was observed many times. The chain recombines TRBV19 with TRBJ2-1, with a weak D call TRBD1 (7 bases). Between the trimmed V and J ends, which lost 3 bases and 4 bases, there was a span of 13 bases. The CDR3 runs 15 residues. CDR1 is LNHDA, CDR2 SQIVND, per germline (reference sequence). CDR3 sequence reads: CASSMGGTAYNEQFF. CDR3 coding DNA: TGTGCCAGTAGTATGGGCGGGACAGCATACAATGAGCAGTTCTTC.

This clonotype was seen repeatedly, ten times or more. The rearrangement links TRBV7-8 to TRBJ2-5, with D possibly being TRBD1 or TRBD2 (5 bases each). Trimming cost V 5 bases and J 1 base, with 17 bases left between them. Germline values: CDR1 SGHVS, CDR2 FQNEAQ. This CDR3 has 16 amino acids. CDR3 nucleotides: TGTGCCAGCAGCGGAGCCGCAGGGACCCGCCAAGAGACCCAGTACTTC. This sequence encodes CASSGAAGTRQETQYF.

This clonotype was counted between two and nine times. The chain recombines TRBV15 with TRBJ1-5; no firm D call. The germline gives CDR1 LNHNV, CDR2 YYDKDF (reference sequence). CDR3 length: 14 amino acids. V was pared by 0 bases and J by 6 bases, with 9 bases between. CDR3: CATSRDMGSQPQHF. Written as DNA, the CDR3 is TGTGCCACCAGCAGAGATATGGGGAGTCAGCCCCAGCATTTT.

This clonotype appeared many times. The chain couples TRBV7-2 to TRBJ1-5, with 9 bases matching TRBD1. Germline V gives CDR1 SGHTA, CDR2 FQGNSA. CDR3 length equals 13 residues. V was pared by 4 bases and J by 6 bases, with 1 base of the junction left unmatched. DNA for the CDR3: TGTGCCAGCAGCTCGACAGGGGGTCAGCCCCAGCATTTT. This encodes CASSSTGGQPQHF.

This chain connects TRBV12-5 to TRBJ2-1; 7 bases match TRBD1. CDR1 LGHNT and CDR2 FRNRAP come from the germline V gene. The V segment lost 1 base and the J segment 0 bases; nucleotides outside the gene matches: 3. The length of the CDR3 is 16 residues. Here the CDR3 reads CASGLAAGGSYNEQFF. In nucleotides, the CDR3 is TGTGCTAGTGGTTTGGCCGCAGGGGGCTCCTACAATGAGCAGTTCTTC.

This clonotype was observed a handful of times. This chain uses TRBV20-1 with TRBJ1-2; 8 bases are a match to TRBD1. The CDR3 consists of 14 residues. CDR1 and CDR2 (germline): DFQATT, SNEGSKA (reference sequence). V lost 1 base, J lost 5 bases, and 6 bases stayed unmatched. CDR3 loop: CSARAPGGGYGYTF. The CDR3 nucleotides are TGCAGTGCTAGAGCTCCAGGGGGCGGGTATGGCTACACCTTC.

This clonotype was found many times. The V and J genes are TRBV7-3 and TRBJ1-1; D may be TRBD1 (6 bases). CDR1 and CDR2 from the germline V gene are SGHTA and FQGTGA. V lost 8 bases, J lost 1 base, and 11 bases lay in between. The length of the CDR3 is 13 residues. In DNA form, the CDR3 reads TGTGCCAGCGGGCAGGGACAGAACACTGAAGCTTTCTTT. It is translated as CASGQGQNTEAFF.

This clonotype was observed at least ten times. The chain carries TRBV6-1 and TRBJ2-6; D ambiguous. CDR3 size: 18 residues. Trimming left V 4 bases short and J 2 bases short, with 18 bases between. The germline V gene encodes CDR1 MNHNS and CDR2 SASEGT. CDR3 DNA sequence: TGTGCCAGCAGTGCCCTTTGGGCAGGTTACGCTGGGGCCAACGTCCTGACTTTC. Translated, it gives CASSALWAGYAGANVLTF.

The CDR3 DNA reads as TGCGCCAGCAGTGATAGGGGACTAGCGGCTAATCAGCAGTTCTTC. Translated, it gives CASSDRGLAANQQFF. The gene calls are TRBV10-2 and TRBJ2-1; 11 bases fit TRBD2. The CDR3 spans 15 residues. In germline, CDR1 is WSHSY, CDR2 SAAADI. V lost 3 bases and J lost 11; bases outside the gene matches: 9.

This clonotype was seen repeatedly, ten times or more. The CDR3: CASMRATGSYEQYF. CDR3 DNA: TGTGCCAGCATGCGTGCGACGGGGAGCTACGAGCAGTACTTC. The gene calls are TRBV6-2 or TRBV6-3 and TRBJ2-7, with a possible D match to TRBD2 (5 bases). This CDR3 region has 14 residues. Germline CDR1 reads MNHEY; CDR2 reads SVGEGT. Deletions cut 7 bases from V and 3 bases from J, with 16 bases between.

This clonotype came up many times. V gene TRBV28 combines with J gene TRBJ1-6; TRBD1 agrees at 9 bases. V dropped 6 bases and J dropped 10; count of bases not matched to a gene: 10. Germline loops: CDR1 MDHEN, CDR2 SYDVKM. The CDR3 is 15 residues long. As DNA, the CDR3 is TGTGCCAGCAGGCCCGGGACAGGGCATGGGTCACCCCTCCACTTT. As protein: CASRPGTGHGSPLHF.

V usage is TRBV11-3 and J usage is TRBJ1-6; D unresolved. The CDR3 consists of 15 residues. Germline V gene data show CDR1 as SGHNT and CDR2 as YENEEA. V lost 1 base to trimming and J lost 7 bases, with 11 bases between them. The CDR3, as DNA: TGTGCCAGCAGCTTAGGGCGCAGTATGAATTCACCCCTCCACTTT. Translated: CASSLGRSMNSPLHF.

This clonotype was counted ten times or more. V is TRBV12-3 or TRBV12-4 and J is TRBJ1-1, with D unresolved. CDR3 length: 13 amino acids. V gave up 5 bases and J gave up 3 bases, with 10 bases separating them. The CDR3 loop reads CASSSDTYTEAFF. The DNA of the CDR3 is TGTGCCAGCAGTAGCGACACCTACACTGAAGCTTTCTTT.

This clonotype was observed many times. This chain links TRBV7-2 with TRBJ2-7; D not resolved. The length of the CDR3 is 13 residues. The V end lost 7 bases, the J end lost 3 bases, and 13 bases lay between the germline ends. Germline lookup yields CDR1 SGHTA and CDR2 FQGNSA. CDR3 sequence: CASKREANYEQYF. As DNA, the CDR3 is TGTGCCAGCAAAAGAGAAGCGAACTACGAGCAGTACTTC. The full variable domain, with the rest looked up from reference TRBV7-2 and TRBJ2-7, is GAGVSQSPSNKVTEKGKDVELRCDPISGHTALYWYRQSLGQGLEFLIYFQGNSAPDKSGLPSDRFSAERTGGSVSTLTIQRTQQEDSAVYLCASKREANYEQYFGPGTRLTVT.

The table lists this clonotype with many counts. This chain connects TRBV7-2 to TRBJ2-5; maybe TRBD2 (5 bases). The CDR3 spans 15 residues. V shed 6 bases and J shed 4 bases, with 18 bases lying between them. The germline CDR1 and CDR2 sequences are SGHTA and FQGNSA. The CDR3 spells CASREQAGVGETQYF. The DNA for the CDR3 is TGTGCCAGCAGGGAACAAGCCGGGGTGGGAGAGACCCAGTACTTC.

This clonotype has a handful of counts. The genes are TRBV15 and TRBJ1-5; 7 bases are shared with TRBD1. The J segment lost 2 bases and the V segment lost 5 bases, leaving 6 bases of the junction unmatched. The CDR3 extends over 15 amino acids. Germline CDR1 reads LNHNV; CDR2 reads YYDKDF (reference sequence). In nucleotides, the CDR3 is TGTGCCACCAGCCAATCGCAGGGGGGCAATCAGCCCCAGCATTTT. Translation gives CATSQSQGGNQPQHF.

The chain has TRBV5-1 and TRBJ2-3; 11 bases align to TRBD2. This CDR3 contains 17 residues. The germline V gene encodes CDR1 SGHRS and CDR2 YFSETQ. With V trimmed by 4 bases and J by 4 bases, 11 bases remained unmatched. The CDR3: CASSPRGSGGAADTQYF. In DNA, the CDR3 is TGCGCCAGCAGCCCGCGGGGTAGCGGGGGGGCTGCAGATACGCAGTATTTT.

This clonotype was counted many times. The V call is TRBV6-2 or TRBV6-3, the J call TRBJ2-2; D is possibly TRBD1 (5 bases). Germline loops: CDR1 MNHEY, CDR2 SVGEGT. V shed 9 bases and J shed 0 bases, with 17 bases lying between them. The CDR3 is 16 residues long. As DNA, the CDR3 is TGTGCCAGTGGTGCCAGGGTTCCGACGAACACCGGGGAGCTGTTTTTT. Translated: CASGARVPTNTGELFF.

The chain recombines TRBV15 with TRBJ1-5; the D gene is possibly TRBD1 (5 bases). The length of the CDR3 is 14 residues. V lost 3 bases and J lost 7, with 13 bases in between. Germline V gene data show CDR1 as LNHNV and CDR2 as YYDKDF (reference sequence). The CDR3 protein is CATSRTDSWQPQHF. The DNA for the CDR3 is TGTGCCACCAGCAGGACAGATTCTTGGCAGCCCCAGCATTTT.

The table lists this clonotype with a few counts. This rearrangement joins TRBV19 to TRBJ2-2, with D possibly being TRBD1 (6 bases). CDR1 and CDR2 (germline): LNHDA, SQIVND (reference sequence). V dropped 10 bases and J dropped 0 bases, with 15 bases sitting between them. The CDR3 has 15 residues. CDR3 region: CATKGTLTNTGELFF. The CDR3 nucleotides read TGTGCCACAAAAGGGACACTCACGAACACCGGGGAGCTGTTTTTT.

This chain joins TRBV28 and TRBJ2-3, with D perhaps TRBD1 or TRBD2 (5 bases each). Germline values: CDR1 MDHEN, CDR2 SYDVKM. The CDR3 is 16 amino acids. Trimming took 2 bases from V and 3 from J, leaving 15 bases between them. The CDR3 is CASSLGADGATDTQYF. CDR3 nucleotides: TGTGCCAGCAGTTTAGGTGCGGACGGGGCAACAGATACGCAGTATTTT.

The chain uses TRBV20-1 and TRBJ2-3, with 7 bases fitting TRBD2. Germline CDR1 is DFQATT and CDR2 is SNEGSKA (reference sequence). This CDR3 has 15 amino acids. The trim removed 2 bases at V and 3 bases at J, leaving 8 bases unmatched. This CDR3 is CSARRSGLRTDTQYF. The CDR3 DNA is TGCAGTGCTAGACGTAGCGGGCTGAGGACAGATACGCAGTATTTT.